These T cell receptor beta chains were read from a single sample in a study of memory CD4+ T cells and cytomegalovirus serostatus. Repertoires were generated with immunoSEQ multiplex PCR, while TCRdb's copy carries only in-frame clones and drops some. The top ten hold approximately 0.92% of the sample, which has 50,000 to 75,000 clones, 82% seen once. Sequenced sample: memory CD4+ T cells from blood. All receptors derive from an adult in good health and CMV-seronegative. Each CDR3 is given with its conserved first and last residue. The D gene is left open where the match is weak. Size is omitted from some rows. Given values are once, few, many or a class for expanded clones.

>TRBD2|TRBV30|TRBJ2-4|NA
CAWSVLSGGRAKNIQYF
TGTGCCTGGAGTGTACTGTCGGGGGGGCGAGCCAAAAACATTCAGTACTTC
>NA|TRBV6-1|TRBJ1-3|once
CASTADGNPGNTIYF
TGTGCCAGCACTGCGGACGGAAACCCTGGAAACACCATATATTTT
>TRBD1|TRBV9|TRBJ1-6|once
CASSPRQGGSPLHF
TGTGCCAGCAGCCCCCGACAGGGAGGATCACCCCTCCACTTT
>NA|TRBV9|TRBJ2-5|NA
CASSLRDYQETQYF
TGTGCCAGCAGCCTACGGGACTACCAAGAGACCCAGTACTTC
>TRBD2|TRBV7-7|TRBJ2-2|once
CASSLGGVPGGELFF
TGTGCCAGCAGCTTGGGAGGGGTGCCTGGCGGGGAGCTGTTTTTT
>NA|TRBV5-4|TRBJ1-3|NA
CASSLAGNTIYF
TGTGCCAGCAGCTTGGCAGGAAACACCATATATTTT
>TRBD2|TRBV25-1|TRBJ2-3|NA
CASSEPGLAGYTQYF
TGTGCCAGCAGTGAGCCGGGACTAGCGGGGTATACGCAGTATTTT
>NA|TRBV30|TRBJ2-3|NA
CAWSVGVTDTQYF
TGTGCCTGGAGTGTCGGGGTTACAGATACGCAGTATTTT
>NA|TRBV5-1|TRBJ1-1|NA
CASSLGGQFSNEAFF
TGCGCCAGCAGCTTGGGGGGTCAATTTAGTAATGAAGCTTTCTTT
>NA|TRBV18|TRBJ2-5|NA
CASSPYQETQYF
TGTGCCAGCTCCCCCTACCAAGAGACCCAGTACTTC
>NA|TRBV2|TRBJ2-5|NA
CASSESQRAQYF
TGTGCCAGCAGTGAATCCCAGCGGGCCCAGTACTTC
>NA|TRBV5-1|TRBJ2-5|NA
CASSFGTFRETQYF
TGCGCCAGCAGCTTCGGGACTTTCCGAGAGACCCAGTACTTC
>TRBD2|TRBV19|TRBJ2-1|NA
CASRPPGLADHEQFF
TGTGCCAGCCGTCCGCCGGGACTAGCGGACCATGAGCAGTTCTTC
>NA|TRBV28|TRBJ1-2|NA
CAGRKGGNNYGYTF
TGTGCCGGAAGAAAGGGGGGTAATAACTATGGCTACACCTTC
>TRBD2|TRBV10-1|TRBJ2-3|NA
CASATGTSDTDTQYF
TGCGCCAGCGCTACCGGGACTAGCGACACAGATACGCAGTATTTT
>TRBD2|TRBV7-6|TRBJ2-1|NA
CASSFVAGAGNEQFF
TGTGCCAGCAGCTTTGTAGCGGGAGCGGGAAATGAGCAGTTCTTC
>TRBD2|TRBV4-1|TRBJ2-3|NA
CASSQDGGAGADTQYF
TGCGCCAGCAGCCAAGATGGCGGAGCGGGAGCAGATACGCAGTATTTT
>TRBD2|TRBV29-1|TRBJ2-1|once
CSVEDTGGEQFF
TGCAGCGTTGAAGATACGGGGGGGGAGCAGTTCTTC
>NA|TRBV12-5|TRBJ1-1|NA
CASGLVLTDNTEAFF
TGTGCTAGTGGTTTGGTACTAACAGACAACACTGAAGCTTTCTTT
>TRBD1|TRBV27|TRBJ1-4|NA
CASSPGGRGNEKLFF
TGTGCCAGCAGTCCCGGCGGCAGGGGGAATGAAAAACTGTTTTTT
>TRBD1|TRBV6-4|TRBJ1-4|NA
CASIQGRGANEKLFF
TGTGCCAGCATACAGGGGCGCGGGGCTAATGAAAAACTGTTTTTT
>TRBD1|TRBV2|TRBJ2-2|NA
CASSSDRVSNTGELFF
TGTGCCAGCAGTTCCGACAGGGTTTCGAACACCGGGGAGCTGTTTTTT
>NA|TRBV7-2|TRBJ1-5|few
CASSLAGGSNQPQHF
TGTGCCAGCAGCTTAGCGGGGGGTAGCAATCAGCCCCAGCATTTT
>TRBD2|TRBV7-9|TRBJ2-5|NA
CASSSTPRLAGVETQYF
TGTGCCAGCAGTTCCACCCCGCGACTAGCGGGAGTAGAGACCCAGTACTTC
>TRBD1|TRBV7-9|TRBJ2-7|NA
CASSFGQGAPYEQYF
TGTGCCAGCAGCTTTGGACAGGGGGCCCCCTACGAGCAGTACTTC
>TRBD1|TRBV7-9|TRBJ1-6|NA
CASSTTGGTYSPLHF
TGTGCCAGCAGCACCACAGGGGGAACTTATTCACCCCTCCACTTT
>NA|TRBV28|TRBJ2-4|NA
CASSFSENIQYF
TGTGCCAGCAGTTTCAGTGAAAACATTCAGTACTTC
>NA|TRBV6-1|TRBJ2-7|NA
CASRLWENEQYF
TGTGCCAGCAGACTTTGGGAAAACGAGCAGTACTTC
>TRBD1|TRBV18|TRBJ2-7|NA
CASSPQGGNPYEQYF
TGTGCCAGCTCGCCACAGGGGGGAAACCCCTACGAGCAGTACTTC
>TRBD1|TRBV6-1|TRBJ1-2|NA
CASSSHRTGIYGYTF
TGTGCCAGCAGTTCCCATCGGACAGGGATCTATGGCTACACCTTC
>NA|TRBV28|TRBJ2-2|few
CASSLNPGELFF
TGTGCCAGCAGCCTGAACCCCGGGGAGCTGTTTTTT
>NA|TRBV28|TRBJ2-7|few
CASEVGGTYEQYF
TGTGCCAGCGAGGTAGGGGGAACTTACGAGCAGTACTTC
>NA|TRBV19|TRBJ1-1|NA
CASSQYRAGNTEAFF
TGTGCCAGTAGCCAATACAGGGCAGGGAACACTGAAGCTTTCTTT
>NA|TRBV5-1|TRBJ2-3|NA
CATTPGPGPNTDTQYF
TGCGCCACCACACCGGGACCGGGACCCAACACAGATACGCAGTATTTT
>TRBD2|TRBV28|TRBJ2-7|NA
CASSPNPGTSGRALGYEQYF
TGTGCCAGCAGTCCCAATCCCGGGACTAGCGGGAGGGCGCTCGGCTACGAGCAGTACTTC
>TRBD2|TRBV7-9|TRBJ2-7|large
CASSEGLAETEQYF
TGTGCCAGCAGCGAAGGACTAGCGGAGACCGAGCAGTACTTC
>NA|TRBV30|TRBJ1-4|NA
CAWNGGNEKLFF
TGTGCCTGGAACGGGGGAAATGAAAAACTGTTTTTT
>TRBD1|TRBV11-2|TRBJ2-2|NA
CASSLGTGEGGELFF
TGTGCCAGCAGCTTAGGGACAGGGGAAGGCGGGGAGCTGTTTTTT
>NA|TRBV11-2|TRBJ2-5|NA
CASSFSGGGETQYF
TGTGCCAGCAGCTTTAGCGGAGGGGGAGAGACCCAGTACTTC
>TRBD1|TRBV18|TRBJ2-6|NA
CASSPDRQSGANVLTF
TGTGCCAGCTCACCGGACAGGCAGTCTGGGGCCAACGTCCTGACTTTC
>NA|TRBV28|TRBJ2-1|NA
CASSPEPGDEQFF
TGTGCCAGCAGTCCCGAGCCTGGAGATGAGCAGTTCTTC
>NA|TRBV6-5|TRBJ1-5|NA
CASSPQKGSNQPQHF
TGTGCCAGCAGTCCCCAGAAGGGAAGTAATCAGCCCCAGCATTTT
>TRBD2|TRBV7-9|TRBJ2-7|NA
CASSLAGGEQYF
TGTGCCAGCAGCTTAGCGGGAGGGGAGCAGTACTTC
>NA|TRBV6-1|TRBJ2-5|NA
CASSEWWDGETQYF
TGTGCCAGCAGTGAATGGTGGGATGGGGAGACCCAGTACTTC
>TRBD2|TRBV18|TRBJ2-1|NA
CASSPASGAGGYNEQFF
TGTGCCAGCTCACCCGCCTCCGGGGCGGGAGGCTACAATGAGCAGTTCTTC
>NA|TRBV5-6|TRBJ2-3|once
CASSLAAHRSTDTQYF
TGTGCCAGCAGCCTGGCAGCACACCGAAGCACAGATACGCAGTATTTT
>NA|TRBV6-1|TRBJ2-4|NA
CASSEADSLIDKNIQYF
TGTGCCAGCAGTGAAGCCGATTCCCTGATAGACAAAAACATTCAGTACTTC
>NA|TRBV2|TRBJ1-5|NA
CASTEGYTGSNQPQHF
TGTGCCAGCACTGAGGGATACACAGGGAGCAATCAGCCCCAGCATTTT